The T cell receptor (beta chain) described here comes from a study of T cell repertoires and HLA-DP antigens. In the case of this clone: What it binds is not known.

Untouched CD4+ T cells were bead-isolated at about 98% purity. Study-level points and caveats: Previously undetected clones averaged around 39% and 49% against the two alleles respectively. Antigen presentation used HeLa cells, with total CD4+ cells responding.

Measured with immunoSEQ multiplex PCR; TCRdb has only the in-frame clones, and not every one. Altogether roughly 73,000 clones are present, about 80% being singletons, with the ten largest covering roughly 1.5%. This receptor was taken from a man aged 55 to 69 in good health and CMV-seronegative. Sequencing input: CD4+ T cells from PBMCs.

The CDR3: CACPGTLSYEQYF. The DNA for the CDR3 is TGTGCCTGTCCCGGGACACTCTCCTACGAGCAGTACTTC. V and J are TRBV30 and TRBJ2-7; TRBD1 is a possible D gene (6 bases). The CDR3 length is 13 residues. V lost 6 bases and J 0 bases, leaving 12 bases between the germline ends. Germline V gene data show CDR1 as GTSNPN and CDR2 as SVGIG (reference sequence).